This TCR beta chain was captured by sequencing in a study of spatial heterogeneity in lung cancer (dated by TCRdb to between 2019 and 2020). The study in broad terms: Beta-chain transcripts were consistently detected in greater numbers than alpha-chain transcripts, which likely reflected higher beta-chain transcript abundance. At surgery, 200 to 250 tumor regions, around 65 matched nontumor lung samples and 56 PBMC samples were TCR-sequenced for both alpha and beta chains. In non-small cell lung cancer, the study made a quantitative comparison of TCR alpha and beta repertoires among multiple tumor regions, matched nontumor lung and blood. In the raw uncorrected reads, each unique combination of TCR and UMI appeared more than ten times on average. Nonsynonymous mutation counts, determined by whole-exome sequencing of tumor tissue, were related to TCR repertoire features. TCR transcript counts in tumor regions correlated strongly with a T cell transcriptional module score from matched bulk RNA-seq.

From the cysteine through the phenylalanine, the CDR3 covers 13 amino acids. The DNA shown is the 39-base CDR3, in frame from base 1. Here V drops 4 bases and J drops 6 bases, and the junction holds 6 bases not matched to any gene. From a lookup of the germline V gene, CDR1 and CDR2 are SNHLY and FYNNEI. According to the study, the label for this sample's time point signals: sample taken at primary tumor resection. Donors were 65 to 85 patients with early-stage, untreated non-small cell lung cancer from the lung TRACERx cohort. For TCR sequencing, whole RNA was extracted from tumor and nontumor lung tissue, or from cryopreserved PBMC samples, and no cell sorting was done. A patient was chosen for TCR sequencing only when enough RNA was available from at least two tumor regions. Before being selected, tumor and adjacent nontumor lung specimens were reviewed by a lung pathologist. Study-wide findings and limitations: The tumor nonsynonymous mutation count correlated with the number of expanded intratumoral alpha and beta TCRs. Additional single-cell paired TCR alpha and beta sequencing was considered necessary to confirm, at a functional level, the hypothesis that regional TCRs recognize regional mutations. TCR-seq was estimated to cover only around 6.4% of tumor T cells for alpha chains and about 13% for beta chains. Counts of ubiquitous and regional expanded TCRs correlated with counts of ubiquitous and regional nonsynonymous mutations, respectively.

Library creation used 5' RACE. Sequencing was performed on a NextSeq 500. To allow correction of PCR and sequencing errors, the TCR library protocol tagged every TCR cDNA molecule with a unique molecular identifier. As for how the authors treated the data: Decombinator tools were used for TCR identification, UMI-based error correction and CDR3 extraction. TCRs above a frequency of 2 per 1,000, corresponding to the top 1% of the tumor frequency distribution, were defined as expanded. Expanded tumor TCRs were classed as regional if statistically deemed absent (corrected P<0.05) from at least one tumor region, otherwise ubiquitous. Rényi diversity was computed with the R vegan package after subsampling each repertoire 100 times to 5,000 TCRs. CDR3 similarity networks were constructed using string-kernel similarity of amino acid triplets, with links drawn between CDR3s whose pairwise similarity was above 0.82. Through fastp at Q25 and MiXCR, TCRdb rebuilt clones from the public reads, retaining in-frame beta chains. All rows with the same CDR3 protein become a single entry with the most common DNA and genes. These V and J calls rely on TCRdb rather than the paper's analysis. Present in this sample are roughly 8,400 distinct CDR3 sequences, about 4.5% of which were seen just once. The ten largest make up around 10% of the sample.

This clonotype occurred many times. The antigen it recognizes is unknown. No much larger clonotype is one base removed from it; base qualities were not supplied. The sequence links TRBV2 to TRBJ2-7; 7 bases in the middle match TRBD2. This clonotype was sampled from a female donor with early-stage non-small cell lung cancer. The sample consisted of lung tumor tissue, taken at surgery. Here is the DNA: TGTGCCAGCAGTGGACTCGGGAGGCCCGAGCAGTACTTC. Its protein reads: CASSGLGRPEQYF.